This T cell receptor beta chain emerged from a study of hypomethylating agent response in myelodysplastic syndrome. For the study at large: Non-responders met neither complete response nor hematologic improvement criteria, which defined response.

This CDR3 is 14 amino acids long. The V end was cut by 5 bases, the J end by 0 bases, with 7 bases between. Germline assignment: CDR1 MGHDK and CDR2 SYGVNS. The repertoire was sequenced with immunoSEQ multiplex PCR; TCRdb's copy has only in-frame clones and lacks some. The profile shows over 6,000 clones, roughly 79% of them singletons. This clone was detected a few times. Antigen: not known. Broader study findings: More novel clonotypes appeared in responders; more contracted clonotypes appeared in non-responders after treatment. Analysis covered a small cohort of just approximately ten patients.

The chain couples TRBV25-1 to TRBJ2-2; a weak D match, TRBD1 (5 bases). The TCR sequence derives from a human donor with myelodysplastic syndrome. The sequenced sample was bone marrow, obtained before or after starting hypomethylating agent treatment for myelodysplastic syndrome (not recorded which). This chain's CDR3 is CASSRQTNTGELFF. DNA of the CDR3: TGTGCCAGCAGTCGACAGACGAACACCGGGGAGCTGTTTTTT.